This T cell receptor beta chain was profiled in a study of cytomegalovirus exposure and HLA in healthy donors. Whole-study results and caveats: Cytomegalovirus association was listed for about 160 TCR beta chains. In a later analysis, the majority of CMV-associated beta chains seemingly showed HLA restriction. Later on, an analysis tied over 15,000 TCR beta sequences to HLA alleles at 0.05 false discovery rate.

Points on this clone: Its specificity is not known.

60 Vbeta and 13 Jbeta primers were used in PCR. Clones were sequenced by immunoSEQ multiplex PCR, and TCRdb holds only the in-frame ones, with some missing. The sample records fewer than 200,000 clones, about four fifths being singletons. This CDR3 is built from 12 residues. The germline V gene encodes CDR1 MGHRA and CDR2 YSYEKL. The V and J ends lost 3 bases and 8 bases respectively, with 7 bases between them. The specimen sequenced was PBMCs. This receptor was obtained from a woman aged 18-29 years in good health and CMV-seronegative. This rearrangement joins TRBV4-1 to TRBJ1-4; D call uncertain. CDR3 protein: CASSQTGEKLFF. The CDR3 nucleotides read TGCGCCAGCAGCCAGACGGGAGAAAAACTGTTTTTT.